The clone carrying this T cell receptor beta chain appeared once. Each sample came from a Caucasian adult donor living in Nashville, Tennessee. Using immunoSEQ multiplex PCR, the repertoire was profiled, and TCRdb retains in-frame clones only, with some absent. The sample lists 2 million to 2.5 million clones, about 92% seen once, with under 0.45% in the top ten. V was clipped by 2 bases and J by 3 bases; unmatched bases: 17. CDR1 is MGHRA, CDR2 YSYEKL, per germline. The CDR3 loop spans 20 amino acids. The entry originates in a study of shared clonotypes between healthy human individuals. What was sequenced was naive CD4+ T cells from PBMCs. Subset here: CD45RA+ positively selected. The chain recombines TRBV4-1 with TRBJ2-1, with TRBD2 matching 9 bases. This TCR derives from a young man in good health. Some clones in this sample may be carry-over from other donors' samples. The CDR3 DNA reads as TGCGCCAGCAGCCAAACCTGGCCCTTTAGCGGGAGTGGACTCTACAATGAGCAGTTCTTC. This codes for CASSQTWPFSGSGLYNEQFF.